The clone carrying this T cell receptor beta chain has more than one count but fewer than ten. Its target is not known. CDR3 length: 18 amino acids. V dropped 6 bases and J dropped 0; count of bases not matched to a gene: 15. Germline values: CDR1 SQVTM, CDR2 ANQGSEA. A second PCR, run for about 6 to 11 cycles, used a sample-barcoded 5' primer plus a J-beta primer mix. TCRdb reprocessed the 5' RACE reads via MiXCR and lists one record per CDR3 protein. Of roughly 700,000 distinct CDR3 sequences in the sample, around 45% were seen once. The data were obtained in a study of blood T cells in healthy people across ages. Findings and limits, study-wide: Higher naive T cell percentage went strongly together with higher TCR beta diversity. The fall in TCR beta diversity per million T cells was roughly linear with age.

Drawn from each donor were approximately 9.5 milliliters of peripheral blood. At least 6 micrograms of total RNA were extracted per sample. The J gene is TRBJ2-1, the V gene TRBV29-1; TRBD2 aligns across 9 bases. The sequencing sample was made of blood. The TCR sequence derives from a woman aged 55-69 years in good health. CDR3 in amino acids: CSVLRSGSTPSSYNEQFF. The CDR3 DNA sequence: TGCAGCGTACTACGTAGCGGGAGCACTCCAAGCTCCTACAATGAGCAGTTCTTC.